This TCR beta chain was documented in a study of control samples from healthy donors and cancer patients. CDR3 length equals 14 residues. Assay used: immunoSEQ multiplex PCR; TCRdb lists only in-frame clones, some missing. The sample has around 130,000 clones; about 90% are singletons. The source is a man between 50 and 59 years old with head and neck cancer. The chain couples TRBV21-1 to TRBJ1-5. TRBV21-1 is a pseudogene segment. Sequencing was carried out using PBMCs. In nucleotides, the CDR3 is TGTGCCAGCACCCCGGGGGGGATGGATGAGCCCCAGCATTTT. Amino acids: CASTPGGMDEPQHF.